What follows are 27 T cell receptor beta chains derived from one specimen sequenced in a study of T-cell reconstitution after alpha-beta-depleted transplantation in children. The library targeted TCRbeta and was prepared with unique molecular identifiers. TCRdb re-analysed the PCR reads in MiXCR, keeping a single row per CDR3 protein. Of 600,000 to 700,000 distinct CDR3 sequences listed, about 15% were seen once; the top ten hold 1.1%. Sequences were derived from PBMCs from the stem cell graft donor, sampled from the stem cell graft. Every receptor here comes from a human donor who donated a stem cell graft to a child with acute myeloid leukemia.

This sequence joins TRBV6-5 and TRBJ2-1; either TRBD1 or TRBD2 may fit D (6 bases each). The length of the CDR3 is 15 residues. Germline V gene sequence: CDR1 MNHEY, CDR2 SVGAGI. The ends were cut back, 8 bases at V and 3 bases at J, with 17 bases in the middle. CDR3 nucleotide sequence: TGTGCCAGCCTCAGCCCTAGGGGGGACTACAATGAGCAGTTCTTC. It translates to CASLSPRGDYNEQFF.

The chain combines TRBV5-1 with TRBJ1-1; TRBD1 matches at 8 bases. The CDR3 runs to 15 residues. Germline CDR1 SGHRS, CDR2 YFSETQ. The junction had 6 bases not matched to a gene; V was cut back by 4 bases and J by 1 base. CDR3 loop: CASSITGTGNTEAFF. In DNA form, the CDR3 reads TGCGCCAGCAGCATTACCGGGACAGGGAACACTGAAGCTTTCTTT.

The genes are TRBV18 and TRBJ1-1; D unclear. This CDR3 contains 15 residues. Between the trimmed V and J ends, which lost 6 bases and 5 bases, there was a span of 19 bases. Germline V gene lookup returns CDR1 KGHSH and CDR2 LQKENI. CDR3 region: CASSEMSVAGTEAFF. In DNA form, the CDR3 reads TGTGCCAGCTCCGAAATGTCCGTGGCGGGGACTGAAGCTTTCTTT. Full variable domain (rest looked up from reference TRBV18 and TRBJ1-1): NAGVMQNPRHLVRRRGQEARLRCSPMKGHSHVYWYRQLPEEGLKFMVYLQKENIIDESGMPKERFSAEFPKEGPSILRIQQVVRGDSAAYFCASSEMSVAGTEAFFGQGTRLTVV.

This clonotype was seen only a few times. The rearrangement uses TRBV25-1 and TRBJ2-1, with D possibly being TRBD1 or TRBD2 (6 bases each). Germline CDR1 reads MGHDK; CDR2 reads SYGVNS. This CDR3 region has 17 residues. V lost 1 base and J lost 5, with 18 bases in between. The CDR3 DNA reads as TGTGCCAGCAGTGAATCTTGGGGGGCCGGCCTCAACAATGAGCAGTTCTTC. Its protein product is CASSESWGAGLNNEQFF.

The chain uses TRBV28 and TRBJ2-3; TRBD1 aligns across 7 bases. Looked up from germline, CDR1 is MDHEN and CDR2 is SYDVKM. J lost 5 bases, V lost 8 bases, and 10 bases had no gene match. The CDR3 consists of 14 residues. The CDR3 nucleotides are TGTGCCAGCGCCCGGGACAGTTTATTAGATACGCAGTATTTT. Protein product: CASARDSLLDTQYF.

This clonotype came up a few times. This chain uses TRBV20-1 with TRBJ2-2; 10 bases map to TRBD2. CDR1 DFQATT and CDR2 SNEGSKA come from the germline V gene (reference sequence). V shed 0 bases, J shed 5 bases, and the junction held 12 bases outside the gene matches. The CDR3 is made up of 18 amino acids. The CDR3 DNA is TGCAGTGCTAGAGATGGTCGCCTAGCGGGGGCGGGTACCGGGGAGCTGTTTTTT. Its translation: CSARDGRLAGAGTGELFF.

The chain recombines TRBV20-1 with TRBJ2-1; 11 positions agree with TRBD2. After removal of 1 base from V and 8 bases from J, the junction contained 16 bases not matched to a gene. The germline CDR1 and CDR2 sequences are DFQATT and SNEGSKA (reference sequence). The CDR3 extends over 18 amino acids. CDR3: CSARGSGGGPSRVHEQFF. The CDR3 region has the DNA TGCAGTGCTAGAGGTAGCGGGGGGGGACCCTCGAGAGTCCATGAGCAGTTCTTC.

This clonotype has more than one count but fewer than ten. V gene TRBV20-1 combines with J gene TRBJ1-6; D is unclear. The CDR3 totals 14 residues. Germline V gives CDR1 DFQATT, CDR2 SNEGSKA (reference sequence). V was cut by 2 bases and J by 10 bases, with 15 bases left in between. DNA of the CDR3: TGCAGTGCTAGAAACGGACCTCTCGGGTCACCCCTCCACTTT. Translation gives CSARNGPLGSPLHF.

The sample holds many counts of this clonotype. The rearrangement joins TRBV20-1 to TRBJ2-3; tentatively, D is TRBD2 (7 bases). The CDR3 extends over 13 amino acids. Germline V gene lookup returns CDR1 DFQATT and CDR2 SNEGSKA (reference sequence). V was trimmed by 6 bases and J by 2 bases, leaving 12 bases between them. The chain's CDR3 is CSAGGGSTDTQYF. The CDR3 bases are TGCAGTGCAGGGGGGGGCTCCACAGATACGCAGTATTTT.

This clonotype was recorded at least ten times. The V gene is TRBV5-1, the J gene TRBJ2-2; D is uncertain. Between the trimmed V and J ends, which lost 0 bases and 4 bases, there was a span of 10 bases. The CDR3 has 15 amino acids. Looked up from germline, CDR1 is SGHRS and CDR2 is YFSETQ. CDR3 loop: CASSLAALITGELFF. CDR3 nucleotide sequence: TGCGCCAGCAGCTTGGCCGCGCTGATCACCGGGGAGCTGTTTTTT. The variable domain in full, with the rest retrieved from reference TRBV5-1 and TRBJ2-2, is KAGVTQTPRYLIKTRGQQVTLSCSPISGHRSVSWYQQTPGQGLQFLFEYFSETQRNKGNFPGRFSGRQFSNSRSEMNVSTLELGDSALYLCASSLAALITGELFFGEGSRLTVL.

On this clonotype itself: Given a much more abundant clone one base away, this may be a read error. The chain recombines TRBV6-1 with TRBJ2-7; tentatively, D is TRBD1 (6 bases). This CDR3 spans 14 amino acids. V lost 11 bases and J 4 bases, leaving 21 bases between the germline ends. In germline, CDR1 is MNHNS, CDR2 SASEGT. In nucleotides, the CDR3 is TGTGCCGGCACCGGACGGGACAAAGGTTACGAGCAGTACTTC. Translating gives CAGTGRDKGYEQYF.

There are many counts of this clonotype. The gene calls are TRBV20-1 and TRBJ2-1; tentatively, D is TRBD1 (6 bases). The V gene's germline CDR1 is DFQATT and CDR2 SNEGSKA (reference sequence). Trimming removed 6 bases from V and 5 bases from J, with 26 bases in between. This CDR3 comprises 17 residues. The CDR3 region has the DNA TGCAGTGCCCACGGAATGGTGGCAGGGGTCCTGAACAATGAGCAGTTCTTC. It codes for CSAHGMVAGVLNNEQFF.

The chain couples TRBV7-9 to TRBJ1-1; 8 positions match TRBD1. The CDR3 consists of 13 residues. Germline V CDR1 and CDR2: SEHNR, FQNEAQ (reference sequence). J lost 9 bases, V lost 5 bases, and 8 bases had no gene match. The CDR3 protein is CASSTGQATQAFF. The CDR3 DNA reads as TGTGCCAGCAGCACGGGACAGGCAACTCAAGCTTTCTTT.

The V and J genes are TRBV12-3 or TRBV12-4 and TRBJ2-1, with 8 bases aligning to TRBD1. V was pared by 1 base and J by 5 bases, with 7 bases of the junction left unmatched. The CDR3 length is 16 residues. CDR3 nucleotide sequence: TGTGCCAGCAGTTTAGTTGGGCCAGGGGGCCACAATGAGCAGTTCTTC. Encoded protein: CASSLVGPGGHNEQFF.

This clonotype was counted at least ten times. In DNA form, the CDR3 reads TGTGCCACCAGCAGCCACCCGGGGCCGAGCTCCTACAATGAGCAGTTCTTC. This codes for CATSSHPGPSSYNEQFF. This chain connects TRBV15 to TRBJ2-1; D may match TRBD1 or TRBD2 (5 bases each). This CDR3 has 17 amino acids. V was shortened by 3 bases and J by 0 bases, with 15 bases between the two germline ends. Germline V gives CDR1 LNHNV, CDR2 YYDKDF (reference sequence). The variable domain in full, with the rest retrieved from reference TRBV15 and TRBJ2-1, is DAMVIQNPRYQVTQFGKPVTLSCSQTLNHNVMYWYQQKSSQAPKLLFHYYDKDFNNEADTPDNFQSRRPNTSFCFLDIRSPGLGDTAMYLCATSSHPGPSSYNEQFFGPGTRLTVL.

The chain employs TRBV15 and TRBJ1-2, with D perhaps matching TRBD1 (5 bases). Trimming removed 0 bases at V and 7 bases at J, with 6 bases between. Germline lookup yields CDR1 LNHNV and CDR2 YYDKDF (reference sequence). The CDR3 totals 12 residues. CDR3 in DNA: TGTGCCACCAGCAGAGAGGGGGTTGGCTACACCTTC. Protein sequence: CATSREGVGYTF.

This clonotype was seen a handful of times. V is TRBV4-2 and J is TRBJ1-1; 9 nucleotides match TRBD1. Looked up from germline, CDR1 is LGHNA and CDR2 is YNFKEQ. This CDR3 contains 19 residues. V trimming: 4 bases; J trimming: 4 bases; junction bases outside the gene matches: 19. CDR3 sequence reads: CASSPGGPTGGAFGTEAFF. In DNA, the CDR3 is TGTGCCAGCAGCCCGGGGGGTCCCACAGGGGGCGCTTTTGGCACTGAAGCTTTCTTT.

This clonotype was picked up many times. The chain recombines TRBV20-1 with TRBJ1-2; D not resolved. Germline CDR1 reads DFQATT; CDR2 reads SNEGSKA (reference sequence). Trimming stripped 7 bases from V and 4 bases from J, with 10 bases between. CDR3 length: 11 amino acids. As DNA, the CDR3 is TGCAGTGTAAACGATGCCTATGGCTACACCTTC. Its translation is CSVNDAYGYTF.

This clonotype was seen many times. V usage is TRBV6-5 and J usage is TRBJ1-2, with 8 bases aligning to TRBD1. Looked up from germline, CDR1 is MNHEY and CDR2 is SVGAGI. The CDR3 contains 15 residues. J gave up 8 bases and V 0 bases, and 8 bases lay outside the gene matches. The CDR3 loop is CASSYSPDRVEGYTF. The CDR3 DNA is TGTGCCAGCAGTTACTCCCCGGACAGGGTAGAGGGCTACACCTTC.

Ten or more counts support this clonotype. This chain uses TRBV20-1 with TRBJ2-7; D might be TRBD1 (6 bases). CDR1 and CDR2 from the germline V gene are DFQATT and SNEGSKA (reference sequence). The V end was cut by 3 bases, the J end by 4 bases, with 10 bases between. This CDR3 is built from 12 residues. This CDR3 is CSARGASYEQYF. DNA of the CDR3: TGCAGTGCTAGGGGGGCGTCTTACGAGCAGTACTTC.

This clonotype was found many times. The chain uses TRBV29-1 and TRBJ2-5; the D gene is possibly TRBD2 (5 bases). Germline V gene lookup returns CDR1 SQVTM and CDR2 ANQGSEA. CDR3 length: 12 residues. V lost 1 base, J lost 5 bases, and 8 bases lay in between. The CDR3 loop reads CSVEAEGETQYF. CDR3 nucleotides: TGCAGCGTTGAAGCAGAGGGCGAGACCCAGTACTTC.

This chain uses TRBV10-3 with TRBJ2-7, with TRBD1 matching over 7 bases. Germline values: CDR1 ENHRY, CDR2 SYGVKD. The junction had 7 bases not matched to a gene; V was cut back by 2 bases and J by 6 bases. The CDR3 totals 14 residues. The CDR3 loop is CAISEATGLAEQYF. CDR3 DNA: TGTGCCATCAGTGAGGCGACAGGGTTGGCCGAGCAGTACTTC.

The rearrangement joins TRBV28 to TRBJ2-5; 8 bases agree with TRBD1. Germline CDR1 reads MDHEN; CDR2 reads SYDVKM. Trimming removed 6 bases from V and 1 base from J; junction bases left unmatched: 13. The CDR3 extends over 17 amino acids. The DNA for the CDR3 is TGTGCCAGCAGCTCGGACAGGGATGGGGTGGGCCAAGAGACCCAGTACTTC. This encodes CASSSDRDGVGQETQYF.

This clonotype was picked up many times. This rearrangement joins TRBV7-9 to TRBJ2-2; TRBD1 matches at 7 bases. The germline V gene encodes CDR1 SEHNR and CDR2 FQNEAQ (reference sequence). J lost 4 bases, V lost 4 bases, and 3 bases had no gene match. The CDR3 is 14 amino acids. Here the CDR3 DNA reads TGTGCCAGCAGCTGGGACAGCTTCACCGGGGAGCTGTTTTTT. It specifies CASSWDSFTGELFF.

This clonotype was picked up many times. This chain uses TRBV9 with TRBJ2-3, with 7 bases matching TRBD1. V was clipped by 3 bases and J by 4 bases; unmatched bases: 5. This CDR3 region has 14 residues. CDR1 is SGDLS and CDR2 is YYNGEE in the germline V gene. CDR3 amino acids: CASSATTGADTQYF. The CDR3 region has the DNA TGTGCCAGCAGCGCTACTACAGGGGCAGATACGCAGTATTTT.

The CDR3 loop is CSARVIGSGRNQPQHF. CDR3 bases: TGCAGTGCTAGAGTAATCGGGTCCGGTCGCAATCAGCCCCAGCATTTT. This chain uses TRBV20-1 with TRBJ1-5; D is undetermined. Deletions cut 1 base from V and 2 bases from J, with 15 bases between. The CDR3 contains 16 residues. CDR1 is DFQATT, CDR2 SNEGSKA, per germline (reference sequence).

This clonotype occurred a few times. V usage is TRBV28 and J usage is TRBJ2-3; 9 bases match TRBD2. The CDR3 has 14 amino acids. The J segment lost 2 bases and the V segment lost 10 bases, leaving 7 bases of the junction unmatched. Germline V gives CDR1 MDHEN, CDR2 SYDVKM. CDR3 in amino acids: CAIWSSGDTDTQYF. CDR3 coding DNA: TGTGCCATCTGGTCTAGCGGGGACACAGATACGCAGTATTTT.